A selection of T cell receptor beta chains follows, all from one sample in a study of cytomegalovirus exposure and HLA in healthy donors. Profiling relied on immunoSEQ multiplex PCR, and the TCRdb table lists in-frame clones only, not all of them. Here the sample spans about 120,000 clones, roughly four fifths being singletons. Material for sequencing was PBMCs. These receptors were taken from a man in his fifties in good health and CMV-seropositive. The CDR3 runs from the conserved cysteine through the conserved F or W. The D gene is left open where the match is weak. Expanded clones are given a class, and other clones once, few, many or no size at all.

>TRBV29-1|TRBJ2-3|13|few|TRBD2
TGCAGCGTTACTAGCGGAAGCACAGATACGCAGTATTTT
CSVTSGSTDTQYF
>TRBV27|TRBJ1-6|12|-|-
TGTGCCAGCAGTCCTTCGGGAGGGCCCCTCCACTTT
CASSPSGGPLHF
>TRBV4-1|TRBJ2-7|15|few|-
TGCGCCAGCAGCCCATCTTGGGACATCACCTACGAGCAGTACTTC
CASSPSWDITYEQYF
>TRBV4-2|TRBJ2-3|18|-|TRBD2
TGTGCCAGCAGCCAAGATCGGACTAGCGGGGGGGCCTCAGATACGCAGTATTTT
CASSQDRTSGGASDTQYF
>TRBV11-3|TRBJ1-6|13|-|-
TGTGCCAGCAGCGCGACAGAAAATTCACCCCTCCACTTT
CASSATENSPLHF
>TRBV7-7|TRBJ2-5|13|once|-
TGTGCCAGCAGTCCCAGCGAGATAGGGACCCAGTACTTC
CASSPSEIGTQYF
>TRBV7-2|TRBJ1-2|15|once|TRBD1
TGTGCCAGCAGCTTCCACCGGGACAGGGATTATGGCTACACCTTC
CASSFHRDRDYGYTF
>TRBV6-4|TRBJ2-1|14|-|-
TGTGCCAGCAGTGTAGCAGGGGATTACAATGAGCAGTTCTTC
CASSVAGDYNEQFF
>TRBV9|TRBJ2-2|14|-|-
TGTGCCAGCAGGGGCAGGGTTAACACCGGGGAGCTGTTTTTT
CASRGRVNTGELFF
>TRBV4-1|TRBJ2-1|14|-|-
TGCGCCAGCAGCCAACTCGCCAGGGGGGATGAGCAGTTCTTC
CASSQLARGDEQFF
>TRBV9|TRBJ2-2|11|-|-
TGTGCCAGCGGCAACACCGGGGAGCTGTTTTTT
CASGNTGELFF
>TRBV7-9|TRBJ2-5|14|-|TRBD2
TGTGCCAGCAGCCCCCCCACTAGCGGGGGCCCCGAGAACTTC
CASSPPTSGGPENF
>TRBV7-9|TRBJ2-2|15|many|TRBD2
TGTGCCAGCAGCCTGGGACTAGCGCGAACCGGGGAGCTGTTTTTT
CASSLGLARTGELFF
>TRBV9|TRBJ2-3|15|-|-
TGTGCCAGCACCAAAGCGTGGAGGGGCCCAGATACGCAGTATTTT
CASTKAWRGPDTQYF
>TRBV5-5|TRBJ1-2|15|-|-
TGTGCCAGCAGCTTGGCCGCGACAGCGAACTATGGCTACACCTTC
CASSLAATANYGYTF
>TRBV6-5|TRBJ1-1|15|-|TRBD1
TGTGCCAGCAGTTACTCCGGGACAGGGGACACTGAAGCTTTCTTT
CASSYSGTGDTEAFF
>TRBV28|TRBJ2-1|13|-|-
TGTGCCAGCGGCTCCTACAGGGACACCGAGCAGTTCTTC
CASGSYRDTEQFF
>TRBV7-6|TRBJ2-3|14|-|-
TGTGCCAGCAGCCGACAATCTAGCACAGATACGCAGTATTTT
CASSRQSSTDTQYF
>TRBV28|TRBJ2-1|16|-|TRBD2
TGTGCCAGCAGTTTCCTAGCGGGACCTGTCTACAATGAGCAGTTCTTC
CASSFLAGPVYNEQFF
>TRBV11-2|TRBJ1-6|15|-|-
TGTGCCAGCAGCTTAGGACCCAGGGCGAATTCACCCCTCCACTTT
CASSLGPRANSPLHF
>TRBV5-5|TRBJ2-7|15|-|TRBD1
TGTGCCAGCAGCTTTCACGACAGGGGAACCTACGAGCAGTACTTC
CASSFHDRGTYEQYF
>TRBV14|TRBJ1-3|15|-|-
TGTGCCAGCAGCCAGGAAGGGGGAGCTGGAAACACCATATATTTT
CASSQEGGAGNTIYF
>TRBV19|TRBJ1-6|14|-|-
TGTGCCAGTAACTACCGACTCTATAATTCACCCCTCCACTTT
CASNYRLYNSPLHF